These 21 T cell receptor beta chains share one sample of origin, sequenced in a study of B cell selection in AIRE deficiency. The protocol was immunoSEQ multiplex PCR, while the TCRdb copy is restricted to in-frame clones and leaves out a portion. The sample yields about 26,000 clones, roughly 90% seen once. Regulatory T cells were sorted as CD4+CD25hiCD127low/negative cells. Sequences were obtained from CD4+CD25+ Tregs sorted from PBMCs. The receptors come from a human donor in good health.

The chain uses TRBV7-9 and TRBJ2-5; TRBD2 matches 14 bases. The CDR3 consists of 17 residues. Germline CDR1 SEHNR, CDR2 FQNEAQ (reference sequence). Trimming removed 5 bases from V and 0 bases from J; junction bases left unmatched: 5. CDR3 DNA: TGTGCCAGCAGCAGGACTAGCGGGGGGCTGTACCAAGAGACCCAGTACTTC. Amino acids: CASSRTSGGLYQETQYF.

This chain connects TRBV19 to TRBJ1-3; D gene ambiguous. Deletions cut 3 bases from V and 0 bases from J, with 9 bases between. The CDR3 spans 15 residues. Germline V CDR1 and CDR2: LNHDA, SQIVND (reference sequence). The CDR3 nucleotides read TGTGCCAGTAGTATCCGGAAGAGCTCTGGAAACACCATATATTTT. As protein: CASSIRKSSGNTIYF.

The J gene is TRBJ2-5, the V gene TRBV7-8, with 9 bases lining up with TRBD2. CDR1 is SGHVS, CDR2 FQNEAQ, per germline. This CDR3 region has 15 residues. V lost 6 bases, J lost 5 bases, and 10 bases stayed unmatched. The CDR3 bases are TGTGCCAGCAGAAACCTCTTAGCGGGGGCGGAGACCCAGTACTTC. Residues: CASRNLLAGAETQYF.

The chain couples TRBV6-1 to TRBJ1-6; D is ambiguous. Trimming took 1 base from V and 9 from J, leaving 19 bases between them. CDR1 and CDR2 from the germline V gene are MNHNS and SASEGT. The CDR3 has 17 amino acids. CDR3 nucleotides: TGTGCCAGCAGTGAAGGTCGGGGAGGGCGGCTGGTTTCACCCCTCCACTTT. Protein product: CASSEGRGGRLVSPLHF.

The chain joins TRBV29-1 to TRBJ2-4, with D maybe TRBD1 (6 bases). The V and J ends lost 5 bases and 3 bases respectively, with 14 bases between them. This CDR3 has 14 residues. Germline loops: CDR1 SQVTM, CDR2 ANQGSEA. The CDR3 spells CSVCTGYGKNIQYF. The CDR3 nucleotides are TGCAGCGTTTGTACAGGGTACGGCAAAAACATTCAGTACTTC.

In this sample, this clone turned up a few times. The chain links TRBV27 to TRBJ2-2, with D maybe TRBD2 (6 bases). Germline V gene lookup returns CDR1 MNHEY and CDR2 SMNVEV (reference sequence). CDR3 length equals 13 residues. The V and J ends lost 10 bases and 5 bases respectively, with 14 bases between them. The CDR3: CATRGGGTGELFF. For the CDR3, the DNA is TGTGCCACCCGCGGTGGAGGGACCGGGGAGCTGTTTTTT.

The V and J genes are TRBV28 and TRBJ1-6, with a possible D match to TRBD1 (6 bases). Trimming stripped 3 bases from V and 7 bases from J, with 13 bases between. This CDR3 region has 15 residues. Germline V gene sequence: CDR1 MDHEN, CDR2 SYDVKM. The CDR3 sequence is CASSLEGGRNSPLHF. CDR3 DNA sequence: TGTGCCAGCAGTTTGGAAGGGGGGAGAAATTCACCCCTCCACTTT.

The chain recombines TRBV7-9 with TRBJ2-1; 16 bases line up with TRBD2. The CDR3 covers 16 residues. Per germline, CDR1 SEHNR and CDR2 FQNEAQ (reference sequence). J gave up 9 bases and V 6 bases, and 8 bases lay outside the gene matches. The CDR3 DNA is TGTGCCAGCAGGGTCGGGACTAGCGGGGGGGCGATTGAGCAGTTCTTC. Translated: CASRVGTSGGAIEQFF.

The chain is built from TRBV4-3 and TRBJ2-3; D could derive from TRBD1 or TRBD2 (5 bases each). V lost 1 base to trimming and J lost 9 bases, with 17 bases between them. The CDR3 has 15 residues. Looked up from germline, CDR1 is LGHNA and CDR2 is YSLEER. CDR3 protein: CASSQVSASRGTQYF. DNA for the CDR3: TGCGCCAGCAGCCAAGTTTCTGCTAGCCGGGGCACGCAGTATTTT.

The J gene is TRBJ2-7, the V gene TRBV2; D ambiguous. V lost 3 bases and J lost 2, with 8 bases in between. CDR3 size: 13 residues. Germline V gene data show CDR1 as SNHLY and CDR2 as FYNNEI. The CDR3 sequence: CASSDTVAYEQYF. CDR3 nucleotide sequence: TGTGCCAGCAGTGACACAGTCGCCTACGAGCAGTACTTC.

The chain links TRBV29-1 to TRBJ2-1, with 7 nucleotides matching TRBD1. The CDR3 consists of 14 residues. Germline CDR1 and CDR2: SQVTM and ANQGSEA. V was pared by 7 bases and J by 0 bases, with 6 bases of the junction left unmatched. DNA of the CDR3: TGCAGCGGACAGGGAAGGGGCTCCTACAATGAGCAGTTCTTC. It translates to CSGQGRGSYNEQFF.

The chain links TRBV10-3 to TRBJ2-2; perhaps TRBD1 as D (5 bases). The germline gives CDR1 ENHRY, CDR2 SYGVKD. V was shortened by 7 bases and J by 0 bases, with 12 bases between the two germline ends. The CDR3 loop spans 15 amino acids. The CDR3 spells CAIIGMTANTGELFF. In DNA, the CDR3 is TGTGCCATCATTGGAATGACAGCGAACACCGGGGAGCTGTTTTTT.

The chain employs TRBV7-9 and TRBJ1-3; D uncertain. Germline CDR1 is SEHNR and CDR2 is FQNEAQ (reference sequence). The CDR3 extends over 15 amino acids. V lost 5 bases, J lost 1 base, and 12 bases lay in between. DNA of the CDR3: TGTGCCAGCAGCCCACCGTCCCCTTCTGGAAACACCATATATTTT. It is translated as CASSPPSPSGNTIYF.

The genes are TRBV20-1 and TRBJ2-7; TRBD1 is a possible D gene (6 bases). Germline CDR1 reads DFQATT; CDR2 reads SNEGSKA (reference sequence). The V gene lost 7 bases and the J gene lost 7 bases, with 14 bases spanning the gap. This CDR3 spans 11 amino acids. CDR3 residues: CSVQGGEEQYF. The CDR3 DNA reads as TGCAGTGTTCAAGGGGGTGAAGAGCAGTACTTC.

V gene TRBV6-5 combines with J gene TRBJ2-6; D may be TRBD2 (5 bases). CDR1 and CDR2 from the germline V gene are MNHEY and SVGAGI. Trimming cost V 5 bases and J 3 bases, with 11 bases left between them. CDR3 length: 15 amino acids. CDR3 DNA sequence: TGTGCCAGCAGTCCACCGGGGAATGGGGCCAACGTCCTGACTTTC. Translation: CASSPPGNGANVLTF.

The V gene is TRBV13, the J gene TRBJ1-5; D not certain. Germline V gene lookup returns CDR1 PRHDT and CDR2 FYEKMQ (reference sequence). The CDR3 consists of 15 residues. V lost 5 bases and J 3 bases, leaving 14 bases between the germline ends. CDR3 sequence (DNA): TGTGCCAGCAGCGCGTCGACGGACCCCAATCAGCCCCAGCATTTT. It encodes CASSASTDPNQPQHF.

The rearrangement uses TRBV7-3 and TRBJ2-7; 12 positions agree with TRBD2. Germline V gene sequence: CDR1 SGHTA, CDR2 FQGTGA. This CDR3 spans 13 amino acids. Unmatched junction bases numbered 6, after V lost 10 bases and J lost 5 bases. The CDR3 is CATRLAGDNEQYF. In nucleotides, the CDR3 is TGTGCCACCAGACTAGCGGGGGACAACGAGCAGTACTTC.

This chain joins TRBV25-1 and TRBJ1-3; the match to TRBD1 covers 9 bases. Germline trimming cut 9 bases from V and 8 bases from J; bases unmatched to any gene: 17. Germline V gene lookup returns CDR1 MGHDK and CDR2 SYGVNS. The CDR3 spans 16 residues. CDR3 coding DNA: TGTGCCAGTAAGCCCGATTTGGGACAGGGTGTGGACACCATATATTTT. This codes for CASKPDLGQGVDTIYF.

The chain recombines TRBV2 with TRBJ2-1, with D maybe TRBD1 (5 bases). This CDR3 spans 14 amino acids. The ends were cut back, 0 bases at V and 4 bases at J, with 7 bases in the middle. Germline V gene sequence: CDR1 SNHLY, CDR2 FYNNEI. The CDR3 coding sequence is TGTGCCAGCAGTGAAGCCTCAGGGTACAATGAGCAGTTCTTC. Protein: CASSEASGYNEQFF.

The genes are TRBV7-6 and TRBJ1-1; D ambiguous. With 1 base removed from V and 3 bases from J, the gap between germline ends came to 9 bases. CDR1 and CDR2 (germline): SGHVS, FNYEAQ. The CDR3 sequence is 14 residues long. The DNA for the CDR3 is TGTGCCAGCAGCTTAGAGGAAAGTTACACTGAAGCTTTCTTT. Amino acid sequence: CASSLEESYTEAFF.

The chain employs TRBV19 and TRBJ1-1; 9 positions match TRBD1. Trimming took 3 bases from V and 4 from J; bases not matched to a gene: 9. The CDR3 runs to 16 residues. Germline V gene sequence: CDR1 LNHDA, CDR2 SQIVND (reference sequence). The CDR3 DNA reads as TGTGCCAGTAGTATTCTGGACAGGGGCCCTAGCACTGAAGCTTTCTTT. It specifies CASSILDRGPSTEAFF. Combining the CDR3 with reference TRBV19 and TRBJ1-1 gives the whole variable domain DGGITQSPKYLFRKEGQNVTLSCEQNLNHDAMYWYRQDPGQGLRLIYYSQIVNDFQKGDIAEGYSVSREKKESFPLTVTSAQKNPTAFYLCASSILDRGPSTEAFFGQGTRLTVV.